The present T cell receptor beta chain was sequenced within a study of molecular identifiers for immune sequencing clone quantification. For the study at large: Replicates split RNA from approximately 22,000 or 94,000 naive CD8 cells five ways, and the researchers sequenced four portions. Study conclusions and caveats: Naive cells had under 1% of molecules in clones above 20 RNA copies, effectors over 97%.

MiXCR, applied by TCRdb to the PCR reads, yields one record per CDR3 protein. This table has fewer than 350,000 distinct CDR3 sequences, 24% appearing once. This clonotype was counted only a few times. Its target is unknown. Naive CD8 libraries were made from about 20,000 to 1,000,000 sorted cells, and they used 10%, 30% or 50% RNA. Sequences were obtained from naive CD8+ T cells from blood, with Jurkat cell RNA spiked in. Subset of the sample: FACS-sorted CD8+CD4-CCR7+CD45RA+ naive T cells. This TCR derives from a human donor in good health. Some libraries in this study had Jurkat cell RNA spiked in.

DNA of the CDR3: TGTGCCAGTAGTAGAGAAGCGGATGCCGGTTTTAGCACAGATACGCAGTATTTT. Translation: CASSREADAGFSTDTQYF. The chain couples TRBV19 to TRBJ2-3; D perhaps matches TRBD2 (5 bases). Between the trimmed V and J ends, which lost 4 bases and 0 bases, there was a span of 20 bases. CDR1 and CDR2 (germline): LNHDA, SQIVND (reference sequence). The CDR3 has 18 residues.